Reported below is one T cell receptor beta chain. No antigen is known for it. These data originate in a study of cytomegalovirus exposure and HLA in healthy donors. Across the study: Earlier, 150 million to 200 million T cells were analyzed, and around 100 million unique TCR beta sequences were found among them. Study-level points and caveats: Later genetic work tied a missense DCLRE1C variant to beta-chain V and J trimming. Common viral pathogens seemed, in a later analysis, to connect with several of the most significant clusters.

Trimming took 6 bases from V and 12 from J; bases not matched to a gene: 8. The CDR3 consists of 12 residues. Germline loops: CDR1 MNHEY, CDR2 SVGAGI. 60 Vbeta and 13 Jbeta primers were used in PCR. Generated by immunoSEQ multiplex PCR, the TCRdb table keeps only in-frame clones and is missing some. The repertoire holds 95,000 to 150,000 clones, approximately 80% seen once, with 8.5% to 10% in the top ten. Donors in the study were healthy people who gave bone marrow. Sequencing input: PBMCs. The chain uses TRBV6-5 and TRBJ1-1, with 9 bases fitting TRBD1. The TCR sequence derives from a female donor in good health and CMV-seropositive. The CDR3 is CASSTGTGSSFF. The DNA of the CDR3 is TGTGCCAGCAGCACCGGGACAGGGTCATCTTTCTTT.